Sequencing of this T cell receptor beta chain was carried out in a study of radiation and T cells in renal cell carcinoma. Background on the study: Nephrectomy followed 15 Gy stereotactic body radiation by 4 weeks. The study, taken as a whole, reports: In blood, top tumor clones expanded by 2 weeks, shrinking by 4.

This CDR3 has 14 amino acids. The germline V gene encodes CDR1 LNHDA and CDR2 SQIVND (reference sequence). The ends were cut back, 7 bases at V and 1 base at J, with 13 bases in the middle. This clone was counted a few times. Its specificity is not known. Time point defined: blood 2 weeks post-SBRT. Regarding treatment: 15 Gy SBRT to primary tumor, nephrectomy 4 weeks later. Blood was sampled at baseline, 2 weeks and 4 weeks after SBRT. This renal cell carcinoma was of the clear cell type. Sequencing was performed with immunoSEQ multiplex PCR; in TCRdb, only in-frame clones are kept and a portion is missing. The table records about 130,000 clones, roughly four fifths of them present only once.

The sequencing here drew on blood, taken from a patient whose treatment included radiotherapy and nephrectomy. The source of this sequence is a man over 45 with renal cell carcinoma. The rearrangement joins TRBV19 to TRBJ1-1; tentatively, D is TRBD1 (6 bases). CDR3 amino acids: CASKPDRKNTEAFF. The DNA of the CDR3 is TGTGCCAGTAAACCCGACAGGAAGAACACTGAAGCTTTCTTT.